The clone carrying this T cell receptor (beta chain) appeared a few times. How the authors handled the data: Amplification of reference gene primers provided the estimated nucleated cell counts. The repertoire was sequenced with immunoSEQ multiplex PCR; TCRdb's copy has only in-frame clones and lacks some. The D gene and trimming were derived from the DNA, and the V and J assignments and clone size from that table. The sample holds 75,000 to 100,000 clones; roughly four fifths are singletons and the top ten take about a fifth. The data derive from a study of blood T cell repertoires in COVID-19. Study-wide context: Acute and convalescent COVID-19 specimens originated in the United States, Italy and Spain. Sample material is recorded as cDNA or gDNA derived from T cells, B-cell-depleted T cells, or PBMCs.

The V end was cut by 6 bases, the J end by 6 bases, with 14 bases between. The CDR3 is 13 amino acids. CDR1 is SEHNR and CDR2 is FQNEAQ in the germline V gene (reference sequence). The material sequenced was peripheral blood. The chain carries TRBV7-9 and TRBJ1-1; TRBD1 is a possible D gene (5 bases). The TCR comes from a human donor in a cohort sampled during active COVID-19. CDR3 residues: CASSFRETAEAFF. DNA of the CDR3: TGTGCCAGCAGTTTCAGGGAAACAGCTGAAGCTTTCTTT.